This TCR beta chain was identified in a study of OX40 agonist ivuxolimab in advanced cancers. On the study more broadly: Ivuxolimab, which patients received intravenously every 2 weeks, was dosed at 0.01 to 10 mg/kg. Whole-study findings and limits: Circulating CD4+ and CD8+ T cells showed clonal expansion by week 6 at 0.1 to 3.0 mg/kg.

TCRdb keeps only in-frame clones here, not all; method: immunoSEQ multiplex PCR. The sample has more than 60,000 clones; 90% are singletons. Systemic immunosuppression or autoimmune disease history was grounds to exclude patients. Baseline, cycle 4 day 1, and cycle 7 day 1 were the blood sampling points. Per germline, CDR1 MNHEY and CDR2 SVGAGI. The CDR3 loop spans 15 amino acids. J lost 14 bases, V lost 6 bases, and 12 bases had no gene match. Points on this clone: What it binds is not known.

The sequence derives from an adult with an advanced solid tumor such as melanoma, head and neck, liver or kidney cancer. V is TRBV6-5 and J is TRBJ2-5, with 16 bases lining up with TRBD2. Specimen: CD4+ or CD8+ T cells sorted from blood, collected in a trial of the OX40 agonist ivuxolimab. CDR3 residues: CASRSPGLAGGPDYF. In nucleotides, the CDR3 is TGTGCCAGCAGATCTCCGGGACTAGCGGGGGGGCCTGACTACTTC.